This T cell receptor beta chain was identified in a study of post-analysis software for immune sequencing data. Study-level points and caveats: Samples made in the same batch grouped tightly together by F measure. Included in a set of about five TRBV segments more frequent in patients than controls were TRBV5-6, TRBV5-1 and TRBV20-1.

This clonotype has just a few counts. Its antigen is undetermined. Trimming removed 7 bases from V and 5 bases from J; junction bases left unmatched: 9. The length of the CDR3 is 14 residues. Germline V lookup: CDR1 MNHEY, CDR2 SMNVEV (reference sequence). The authors incorporated unique molecular identifiers into the TCR beta cDNA libraries. From the PCR reads, TCRdb called clonotypes with MiXCR, one entry per CDR3 protein. This sample has over 150,000 distinct CDR3 sequences, with approximately 31% found just once. The sequencing sample was made of blood. This TCR was sampled from a girl under 18 with multiple sclerosis. The gene calls are TRBV27 and TRBJ2-7; 9 nucleotides agree with TRBD2. The CDR3: CASTTSGDHHEQYF. CDR3 bases: TGTGCCAGCACGACTAGCGGAGATCACCACGAGCAGTACTTC.